This T cell receptor beta chain was found in a study of cytomegalovirus exposure and HLA in healthy donors. Whole-study context: Samples from HLA-typed donors yielded approximately 80 million unique TCRs in an early data release. Study observations and caveats: A cluster of highly shared sequence variants was likely a sequencing artifact.

This clone was found a few times. Its target is unknown. The CDR3 is 15 residues long. CDR1 and CDR2 (germline): SGHAT, FQDESV (reference sequence). Trimming left V 5 bases short and J 1 base short, with 14 bases between. Primers: 60 Vbeta forward and 13 Jbeta reverse. Only in-frame clones appear in the TCRdb table, and some are missing; sequencing was by immunoSEQ multiplex PCR. This table holds under 200,000 clones, approximately 12% found once. Sequences were obtained from PBMCs. This sequence joins TRBV11-1 and TRBJ1-1; a weak D match, TRBD1 (5 bases). The TCR originated in a man over 45 in good health and CMV-seropositive. The CDR3 spells CASSTLSGRNTEAFF. CDR3 nucleotides: TGTGCCAGCAGCACGCTATCAGGGCGGAACACTGAAGCTTTCTTT.